This paragraph covers one T cell receptor (beta chain) sequence. Its target is not known. Germline lookup yields CDR1 SGHRS and CDR2 YFSETQ. The CDR3 runs to 19 residues. Trimming pared 0 bases from V and 1 base from J, leaving 22 bases between. Blood RNA originated from unsorted whole blood, with germline DNA additionally extracted. The sample is drawn from a study of tumor-infiltrating lymphocytes in primary liver carcinoma. Study context: These patients were men and women whose ages were 30 to 69 years. General observations from the study: Bulk unsorted sampling precluded comparing CD4+ and CD8+ repertoires.

Priming with a constant-region primer yielded TCR beta cDNA from about 450 ng total RNA. What produced the TCR beta libraries was three nested multiplex PCR rounds using slightly modified ARM-PCR. Each of the first two PCR rounds ran approximately 9 cycles with TRBV1-TRBV30 forward and C-beta reverse primers. TCRdb fed the multiplex PCR reads into MiXCR, producing one record per CDR3 protein. The repertoire holds approximately 320,000 distinct CDR3 sequences, about 50% seen once, with over 15% in the top ten. This sequence originates from a woman younger than 45 with primary liver carcinoma and hepatitis B virus infection. The sequenced material came from peripheral blood. This chain links TRBV5-1 with TRBJ1-1; no reliable D call. In nucleotides, the CDR3 is TGCGCCAGCAGCTTGGAGTCGGGCCCACTCCTGACGGGGAACACTGAAGCTTTCTTT. It yields the protein CASSLESGPLLTGNTEAFF.